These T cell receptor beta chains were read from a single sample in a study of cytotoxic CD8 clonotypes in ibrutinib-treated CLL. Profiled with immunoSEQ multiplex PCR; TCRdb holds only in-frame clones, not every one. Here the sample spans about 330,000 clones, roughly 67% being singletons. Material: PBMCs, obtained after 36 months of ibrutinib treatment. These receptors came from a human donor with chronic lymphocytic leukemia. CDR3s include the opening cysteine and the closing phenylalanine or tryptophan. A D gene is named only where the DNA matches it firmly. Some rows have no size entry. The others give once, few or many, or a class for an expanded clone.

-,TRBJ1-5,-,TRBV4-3,TGCGCCAGCAGCCAAGATCCAGGGCATCAGCCCCAGCATTTT,CASSQDPGHQPQHF
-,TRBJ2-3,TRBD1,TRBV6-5,TGTGCCAGCTCCCCAGGGGGCGCGGTGGCAGATACGCAGTATTTT,CASSPGGAVADTQYF
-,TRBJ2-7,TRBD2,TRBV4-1,TGCGCCAGCAGCCAAGTGGGGACTAGCGACTCCTACGAGCAGTACTTC,CASSQVGTSDSYEQYF
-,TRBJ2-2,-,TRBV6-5,TGTGCCAGCAAGGGTTACACCGGGGAGCTGTTTTTT,CASKGYTGELFF
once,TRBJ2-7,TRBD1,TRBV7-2,TGTGCCAGCAGCTCGCGCCCCGGACAGGGAACCTACGAGCAGTACTTC,CASSSRPGQGTYEQYF
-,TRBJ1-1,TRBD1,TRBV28,TGTGCCAGCAATCCTCTAGGGGGCCGGACTGAAGCTTTCTTT,CASNPLGGRTEAFF
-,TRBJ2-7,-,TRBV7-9,TGTGCCAGCAGCTTAGTCAGTCCCCCCTACGAGCAGTACTTC,CASSLVSPPYEQYF
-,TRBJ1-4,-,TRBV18,TGTGCCAGCTCACCCCCGGGACTATCTAATGAAAAACTGTTTTTT,CASSPPGLSNEKLFF
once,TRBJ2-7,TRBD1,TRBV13,TGTGCCAGCAGCGGATACCCGGGACAGGGGACCTACGAGCAGTACTTC,CASSGYPGQGTYEQYF
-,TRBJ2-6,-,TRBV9,TGTGCCAGCAGCGGAATGAACTCTGGGGCCAACGTCCTGACTTTC,CASSGMNSGANVLTF
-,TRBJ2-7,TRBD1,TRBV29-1,TGCAGCGTTCGTGGACAGGGCAAGTCCTACGAGCAGTACTTC,CSVRGQGKSYEQYF
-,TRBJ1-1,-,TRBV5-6,TGTGCCAGCAGCTTGCTCCCAAGCGACACTGAAGCTTTCTTT,CASSLLPSDTEAFF
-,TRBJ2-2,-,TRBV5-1,TGCGCCAGCTCGGGCGTGAACACCGGGGAGCTGTTTTTT,CASSGVNTGELFF
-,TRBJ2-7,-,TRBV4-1,TGCGCCAGCAGACAATCCTTTGTCAGGGCTCCAAACTACGAGCAGTACTTC,CASRQSFVRAPNYEQYF
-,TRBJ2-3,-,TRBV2,TGTGCCAGCAGGGCGAGGGGCCTCACAGATACGCAGTATTTT,CASRARGLTDTQYF
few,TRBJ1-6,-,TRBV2,TGTGCCAGCAGTGACAGGCGAGATTCACCCCTCCACTTT,CASSDRRDSPLHF
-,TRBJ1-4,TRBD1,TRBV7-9,TGTGCCAGCAGCTTCGTCTCAGGGGGCGGTGAAAAACTGTTTTTT,CASSFVSGGGEKLFF
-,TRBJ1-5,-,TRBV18,TGTGCCAGCTCATCTCGGCGGGACGGAGCTAGCAATCAGCCCCAGCATTTT,CASSSRRDGASNQPQHF
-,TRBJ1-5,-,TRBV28,TGTGCCACCAAGGACAATCAGCCCCAGCATTTT,CATKDNQPQHF
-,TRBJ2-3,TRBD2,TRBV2,TGTGCCAGCACCCTAGCGGGATCCACAGATACGCAGTATTTT,CASTLAGSTDTQYF
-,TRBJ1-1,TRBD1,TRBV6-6,TGTGCCAGCAGCCGCGGACAGGGGGCTCTGAACACTGAAGCTTTCTTT,CASSRGQGALNTEAFF
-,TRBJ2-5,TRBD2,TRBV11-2,TGTGCCAGCAGCTTAAGCGGGAGAGGGGAGACCCAGTACTTC,CASSLSGRGETQYF
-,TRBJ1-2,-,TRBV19,TGTGCCAGCAAGAGACCGGGCTATGGCTACACCTTC,CASKRPGYGYTF
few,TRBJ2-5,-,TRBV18,TGTGCCAGCTCACAACAGGGTGGGGAGACCCAGTACTTC,CASSQQGGETQYF
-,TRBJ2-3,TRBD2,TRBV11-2,TGTGCCAGTAGGGGTGGGCTAGCGGGGGCATCGGCAGATACGCAGTATTTT,CASRGGLAGASADTQYF
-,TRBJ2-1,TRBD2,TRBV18,TGTGCCAGCTCACCACCGGCGACTAGCCCCAATGAGCAGTTCTTC,CASSPPATSPNEQFF
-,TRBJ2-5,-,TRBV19,TGTGCCAGTAGTCCACAGGGAGGGGAGACCCAGTACTTC,CASSPQGGETQYF